This T cell receptor beta chain was profiled in a study of cytomegalovirus exposure and HLA in healthy donors. The donors were in the roughly 110-subject validation cohort; that cohort was separate from the roughly 700-subject first cohort. To note about this clone: Antigen: not known.

Study results and caveats: According to a later analysis, TCR clusters from the first cohort tended to co-occur in the roughly 110 validation repertoires. The classifier was said to identify cytomegalovirus status with high specificity and sensitivity. The study designated around 150 TCR beta chains cytomegalovirus-associated.

Profiled with immunoSEQ multiplex PCR; TCRdb holds only in-frame clones, not every one. The top ten clones hold 0.95% to 1.5% of a sample with around 63,000 clones, 89% of them seen once. CDR1 MNHNS and CDR2 SASEGT come from the germline V gene. The CDR3 is made up of 13 amino acids. Trimming removed 7 bases from V and 1 base from J, with 10 bases in between. The sequence was obtained from a woman between 18 and 29 years old in good health and CMV-seronegative. The sequencing sample was made of PBMCs. V usage is TRBV6-1 and J usage is TRBJ1-1, with D maybe TRBD1 (5 bases). This chain's CDR3 is CASTQGWNTEAFF. The CDR3, as DNA: TGTGCCAGCACTCAGGGCTGGAACACTGAAGCTTTCTTT.